The entry below describes one T cell receptor beta chain. Seattle enrolled patients during active infection and tracked them longitudinally. This entry comes from a study of blood T cell repertoires in COVID-19. Study details: Whether acute or convalescent, the COVID-19 samples came from the United States, Italy and Spain. T cells, B-cell-depleted T cells, or PBMCs provided the cDNA or gDNA that served as material.

The method was immunoSEQ multiplex PCR; TCRdb's version includes in-frame clones alone and lacks a portion of them. The sample holds over 60,000 clones; under 90% are singletons and the top ten take 13%. The germline V gene has CDR1 GTSNPN and CDR2 SVGIG (reference sequence). Trimming removed 1 base from V and 4 bases from J; junction bases left unmatched: 9. This CDR3 has 17 amino acids. The chain is built from TRBV30 and TRBJ2-2; 10 nucleotides match TRBD1. This receptor was identified in a man aged 50-60 years with COVID-19, enrolled during active disease. Sequencing input: peripheral blood. CDR3 coding DNA: TGTGCCTGGAGTGCCCCCCGGGACAGGGGCTTCACCGGGGAGCTGTTTTTT. It encodes CAWSAPRDRGFTGELFF. The entire variable domain, with the rest obtained from reference TRBV30 and TRBJ2-2, is as follows: SQTIHQWPATLVQPVGSPLSLECTVEGTSNPNLYWYRQAAGRGLQLLFYSVGIGQISSEVPQNLSASRPQDRQFILSSKKLLLSDSGFYLCAWSAPRDRGFTGELFFGEGSRLTVL.